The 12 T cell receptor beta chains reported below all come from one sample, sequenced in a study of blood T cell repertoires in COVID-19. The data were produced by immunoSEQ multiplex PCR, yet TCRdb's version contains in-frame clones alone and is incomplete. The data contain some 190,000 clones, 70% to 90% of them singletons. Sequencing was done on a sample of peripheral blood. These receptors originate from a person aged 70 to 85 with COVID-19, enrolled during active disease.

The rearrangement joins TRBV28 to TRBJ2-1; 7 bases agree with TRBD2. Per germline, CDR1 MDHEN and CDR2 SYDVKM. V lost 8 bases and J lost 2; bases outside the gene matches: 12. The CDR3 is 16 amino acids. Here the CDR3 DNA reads TGTGCCAGCTCTTCCGCGGGAGTGATCCCCTACAATGAGCAGTTCTTC. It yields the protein CASSSAGVIPYNEQFF.

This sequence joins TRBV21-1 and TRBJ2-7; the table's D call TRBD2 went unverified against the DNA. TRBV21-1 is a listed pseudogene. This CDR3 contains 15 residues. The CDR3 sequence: CASSKGSWRPYEQYF. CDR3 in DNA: TGTGCCAGCAGCAAAGGCTCTTGGAGACCCTACGAGCAGTACTTC.

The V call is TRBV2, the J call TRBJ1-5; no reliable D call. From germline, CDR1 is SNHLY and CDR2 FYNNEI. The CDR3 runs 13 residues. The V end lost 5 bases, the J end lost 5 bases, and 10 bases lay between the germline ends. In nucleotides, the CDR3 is TGTGCCAGCAGTCGGGGTTGGGATCAGCCCCAGCATTTT. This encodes CASSRGWDQPQHF.

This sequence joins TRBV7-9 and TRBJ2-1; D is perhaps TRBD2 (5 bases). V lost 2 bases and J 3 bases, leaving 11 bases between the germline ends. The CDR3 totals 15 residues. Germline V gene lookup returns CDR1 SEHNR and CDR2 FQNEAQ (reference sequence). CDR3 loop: CASSLTGEGYNEQFF. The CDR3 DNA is TGTGCCAGCAGCTTAACCGGGGAAGGCTACAATGAGCAGTTCTTC.

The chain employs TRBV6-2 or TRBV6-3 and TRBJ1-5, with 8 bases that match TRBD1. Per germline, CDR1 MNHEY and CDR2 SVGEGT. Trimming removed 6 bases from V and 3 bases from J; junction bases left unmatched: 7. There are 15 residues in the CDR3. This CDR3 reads CASSQTGGTNQPQHF. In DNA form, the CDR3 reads TGTGCCAGCAGCCAAACAGGGGGAACCAATCAGCCCCAGCATTTT.

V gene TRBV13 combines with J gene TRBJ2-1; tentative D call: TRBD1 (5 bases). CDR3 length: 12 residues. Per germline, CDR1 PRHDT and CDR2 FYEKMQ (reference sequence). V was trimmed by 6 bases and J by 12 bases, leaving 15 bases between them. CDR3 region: CASRAREHRQFF. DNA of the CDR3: TGTGCCAGCAGGGCCAGGGAACATCGGCAGTTCTTC.

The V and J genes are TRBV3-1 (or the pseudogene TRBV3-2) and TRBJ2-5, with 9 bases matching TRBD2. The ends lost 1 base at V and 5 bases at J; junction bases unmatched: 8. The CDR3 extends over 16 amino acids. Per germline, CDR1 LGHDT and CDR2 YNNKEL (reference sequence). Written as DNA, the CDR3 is TGTGCCAGCAGCCAAGGAATTAGCGGGAGAACGGAGACCCAGTACTTC. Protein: CASSQGISGRTETQYF.

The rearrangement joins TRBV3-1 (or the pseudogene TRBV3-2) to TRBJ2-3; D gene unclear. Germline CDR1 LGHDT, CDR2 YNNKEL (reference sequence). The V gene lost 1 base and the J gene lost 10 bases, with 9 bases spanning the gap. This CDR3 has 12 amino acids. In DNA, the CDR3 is TGTGCCAGCAGCCAAGGTCCCCCAGCGCAGTATTTT. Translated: CASSQGPPAQYF.

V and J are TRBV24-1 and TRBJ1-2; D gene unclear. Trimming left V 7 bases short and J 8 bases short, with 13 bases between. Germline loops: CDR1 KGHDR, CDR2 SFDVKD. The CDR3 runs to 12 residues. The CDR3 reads CATSGSSGGYTF. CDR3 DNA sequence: TGTGCCACCAGCGGAAGTTCGGGGGGCTACACCTTC.

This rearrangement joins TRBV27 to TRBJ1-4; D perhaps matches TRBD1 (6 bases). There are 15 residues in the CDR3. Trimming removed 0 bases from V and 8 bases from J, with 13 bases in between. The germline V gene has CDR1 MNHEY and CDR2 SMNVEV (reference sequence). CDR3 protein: CASSLSGRGQEKLFF. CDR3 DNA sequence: TGTGCCAGCAGTTTATCTGGCAGGGGCCAAGAAAAACTGTTTTTT.

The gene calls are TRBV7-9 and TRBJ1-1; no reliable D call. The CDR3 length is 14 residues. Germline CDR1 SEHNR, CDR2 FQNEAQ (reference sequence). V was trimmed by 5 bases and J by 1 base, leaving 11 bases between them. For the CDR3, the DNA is TGTGCCAGCAGCCACAATACAGCGAACACTGAAGCTTTCTTT. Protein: CASSHNTANTEAFF.

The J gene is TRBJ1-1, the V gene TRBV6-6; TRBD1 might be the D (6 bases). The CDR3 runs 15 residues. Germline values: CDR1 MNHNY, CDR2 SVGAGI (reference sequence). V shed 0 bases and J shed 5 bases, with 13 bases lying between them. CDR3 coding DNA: TGTGCCAGCAGTTACTCGGGGGGGGCCCGGACTGAAGCTTTCTTT. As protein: CASSYSGGARTEAFF.